One sample yielded the 13 T cell receptor beta chains listed below, sequenced in a study of T cells in Graves' hyperthyroidism and ophthalmopathy. Amplified regions were TCR beta CDR3 sequences from RNA transcripts. The HTBI primer set was used in a first-round RT-PCR of the TCR CDR3. TCRdb fed the multiplex PCR reads into MiXCR, producing one record per CDR3 protein. The sample includes about 580,000 distinct CDR3 sequences, around 42% of them seen just once. Sample: peripheral blood or thyroid tissue (not recorded which). The receptors here all came from a woman aged 18-30 years with Graves' hyperthyroidism.

This clonotype was found many times. V usage is TRBV2 and J usage is TRBJ1-2; possibly TRBD1 for D (6 bases). With 11 bases removed from V and 4 bases from J, the gap between germline ends came to 20 bases. This CDR3 contains 14 residues. The V gene's germline CDR1 is SNHLY and CDR2 FYNNEI. The CDR3 coding sequence is TGTGCCGGTTTTTCGGGGGGCGGTTTCTATGGCTACACCTTC. It codes for CAGFSGGGFYGYTF. Full variable domain (remainder filled in from reference TRBV2 and TRBJ1-2): EPEVTQTPSHQVTQMGQEVILRCVPISNHLYFYWYRQILGQKVEFLVSFYNNEISEKSEIFDDQFSVERPDGSNFTLKIRSTKLEDSAMYFCAGFSGGGFYGYTFGSGTRLTVV.

This clonotype was observed a few times. The chain links TRBV5-1 to TRBJ2-1, with D possibly TRBD2 on 6 matching bases. CDR1 is SGHRS and CDR2 is YFSETQ in the germline V gene. The CDR3 length is 13 residues. Trimming left V 0 bases short and J 8 bases short, with 9 bases between. CDR3 bases: TGCGCCAGCAGCTTGGACCTAGCGCATGAGCAGTTCTTC. Translating gives CASSLDLAHEQFF.

This clonotype was seen at least ten times. The chain has TRBV29-1 and TRBJ2-7; 9 bases map to TRBD1. CDR1 SQVTM and CDR2 ANQGSEA come from the germline V gene. The ends lost 7 bases at V and 8 bases at J; junction bases unmatched: 12. The CDR3 is 13 amino acids. This chain's CDR3 is CSARQGGQPQQYF. The CDR3 DNA reads TGCAGCGCTAGACAGGGGGGGCAGCCCCAGCAGTACTTC.

The chain is built from TRBV9 and TRBJ2-5, with D maybe TRBD2 (5 bases). The germline gives CDR1 SGDLS, CDR2 YYNGEE. V was pared by 3 bases and J by 1 base, with 13 bases between. There are 15 residues in the CDR3. Here the CDR3 reads CASSGGGPLQETQYF. CDR3 nucleotide sequence: TGTGCCAGCAGCGGAGGAGGTCCCCTCCAAGAGACCCAGTACTTC.

V gene TRBV10-3 combines with J gene TRBJ2-3; 7 positions match TRBD1. V dropped 10 bases and J dropped 3; count of bases not matched to a gene: 7. In germline, CDR1 is ENHRY, CDR2 SYGVKD. The CDR3 is 13 amino acids. This CDR3 reads CATSRGLTDTQYF. The CDR3 DNA follows: TGTGCCACCAGCAGGGGGTTGACAGATACGCAGTATTTT.

The CDR3 spells CASSLDRLKHEQYF. The CDR3 bases are TGTGCCAGCAGCTTAGACAGACTGAAGCACGAGCAGTACTTC. The gene calls are TRBV2 and TRBJ2-7; possible D gene TRBD1, 5 bases. CDR3 length equals 14 residues. Germline V CDR1 and CDR2: SNHLY, FYNNEI. The ends were cut back, 6 bases at V and 5 bases at J, with 17 bases in the middle.

Regarding this clonotype: This sequence may be a read error, since a much larger clone differs from it by one base. The chain has TRBV5-1 and TRBJ2-5; D perhaps matches TRBD2 (6 bases). V was trimmed by 4 bases and J by 5 bases, leaving 15 bases between them. CDR1 SGHRS and CDR2 YFSETQ come from the germline V gene. CDR3 length: 14 amino acids. The CDR3 region is CASSGSGGDETQYF. CDR3 nucleotide sequence: TGCGCCAGCAGCGGGTCAGGAGGGGACGAGACCCAGTACTTC.

The chain recombines TRBV24-1 with TRBJ1-2, with 8 positions matching TRBD1. Germline V gives CDR1 KGHDR, CDR2 SFDVKD. The CDR3 covers 15 residues. Trimming cost V 4 bases and J 7 bases; bases outside gene matches: 10. The CDR3: CATSESGTGRLGYTF. In DNA form, the CDR3 reads TGTGCCACCAGTGAAAGCGGGACAGGACGTCTTGGCTACACCTTC.

The rearrangement uses TRBV6-2 or TRBV6-3 and TRBJ2-4; TRBD2 matches 11 bases. J lost 5 bases, V lost 5 bases, and 8 bases had no gene match. CDR1 is MNHEY, CDR2 SVGEGT, per germline. This CDR3 has 16 amino acids. The CDR3 DNA reads TGTGCCAGCAGTGACCCTAGCGGGAGGTTTCAAAACATTCAGTACTTC. It is translated as CASSDPSGRFQNIQYF.

This clonotype was counted a few times. At one end the junction does not follow the germline gene, possibly because of a read error. This chain links TRBV10-3 with TRBJ2-7; 11 positions agree with TRBD2. The CDR3 is 18 amino acids. Germline loops: CDR1 ENHRY, CDR2 SYGVKD. This chain's CDR3 is CASSKSGLAVTSSYEQYF. The CDR3, as DNA: TGTGCCAGCAGTAAATCGGGACTAGCGGTAACCTCTTCCTACGAGCAGTACTTC.

The sample holds many counts of this clonotype. V and J are TRBV29-1 and TRBJ2-7; 14 nucleotides align to TRBD2. V was pared by 4 bases and J by 1 base, with 6 bases of the junction left unmatched. The CDR3 runs 16 residues. The germline V gene has CDR1 SQVTM and CDR2 ANQGSEA. The CDR3 protein is CSVGGLAGAASYEQYF. Written as DNA, the CDR3 is TGCAGCGTTGGGGGACTAGCGGGAGCGGCATCCTACGAGCAGTACTTC.

The rearrangement links TRBV11-1 to TRBJ2-7, with D possibly TRBD2 on 5 matching bases. CDR3 length: 16 residues. From germline, CDR1 is SGHAT and CDR2 FQDESV (reference sequence). V was trimmed by 4 bases and J by 7 bases, leaving 23 bases between them. The CDR3 protein is CASSYSVTTGGGEQYF. CDR3 coding DNA: TGTGCCAGCAGCTATAGCGTGACGACTGGCGGCGGGGAGCAGTACTTC.

The chain links TRBV20-1 to TRBJ2-7; 7 positions match TRBD1. Germline V gene data show CDR1 as DFQATT and CDR2 as SNEGSKA (reference sequence). Losses at the gene ends were 3 bases for V and 0 bases for J; bases not matched to a gene: 5. The CDR3 contains 14 residues. CDR3 region: CSARSAGGSYEQYF. CDR3 DNA sequence: TGCAGTGCTAGGTCCGCAGGGGGCTCCTACGAGCAGTACTTC.